The subject of this entry is one T cell receptor (beta chain). As yet, its antigen is unknown. The sample belongs to a study of beta chain features in type 1 diabetes. Study overall: Age and gender were similar between patients and healthy donors, as were cell yields. The study examined 107,917,701 sorted cells across all samples. Study-level results: All four CD4+ subsets of Type 1 diabetes patients contained TCRB CDR3s that were moderately but significantly shorter. Sequencing the cDNA could make cells with high TCR expression show up more than they should.

Expressed TCRB transcripts were sequenced because the isolated RNA had all been reverse transcribed beforehand. Here immunoSEQ multiplex PCR was the method, and the copy in TCRdb shows in-frame clones only, minus some. The sample lists 150,000 to 200,000 clones, about 63% occurring once. In germline, CDR1 is LGHNA, CDR2 YSLEER. Trimming removed 1 base at V and 0 bases at J, with 11 bases between. The CDR3 totals 16 residues. What was sequenced was naive CD4+ T cells from blood. This sequence was found in a man aged 25 to 40 with type 1 diabetes. The chain uses TRBV4-3 and TRBJ2-3, with D possibly matching TRBD2 (6 bases). The CDR3 reads CASSQATGLSTDTQYF. DNA of the CDR3: TGCGCCAGCAGCCAAGCGACGGGACTTAGCACAGATACGCAGTATTTT.